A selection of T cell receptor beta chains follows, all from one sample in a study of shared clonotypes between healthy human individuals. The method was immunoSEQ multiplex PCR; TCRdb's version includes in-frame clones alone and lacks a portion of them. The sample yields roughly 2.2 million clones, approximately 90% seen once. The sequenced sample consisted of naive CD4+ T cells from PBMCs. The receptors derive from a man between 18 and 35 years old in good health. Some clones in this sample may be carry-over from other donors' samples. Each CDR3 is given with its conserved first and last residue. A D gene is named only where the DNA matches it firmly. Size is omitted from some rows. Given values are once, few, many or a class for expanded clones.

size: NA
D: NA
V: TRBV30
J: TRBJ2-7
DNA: TGTGCCTGGAGTGTACTCGGGGGCAAGTACGAGCAGTACTTC
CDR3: CAWSVLGGKYEQYF

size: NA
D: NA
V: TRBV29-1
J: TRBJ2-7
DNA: TGCAGCGGAGGAGAGATTCGAGACGAGCAGTACTTC
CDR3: CSGGEIRDEQYF

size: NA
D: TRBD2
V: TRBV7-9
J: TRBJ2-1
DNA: TGTGCCAGCAGCTTAGATGGTGCGGGAGGAGTTAATGAGCAGTTCTTC
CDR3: CASSLDGAGGVNEQFF

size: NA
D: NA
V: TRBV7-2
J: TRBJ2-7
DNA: TGTGCCAGCAGCTTAGCGCGAGGACCCTACGAGCAGTACTTC
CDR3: CASSLARGPYEQYF

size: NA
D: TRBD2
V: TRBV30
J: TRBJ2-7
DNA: TGTGCCTGGAGTCCCGGCGGGAGCTACGAGCAGTACTTC
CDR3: CAWSPGGSYEQYF

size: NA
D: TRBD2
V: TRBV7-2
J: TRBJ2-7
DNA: TGTGCCAGCAGCTCCGAACCAGCTAGCGGCTACGAGCAGTACTTC
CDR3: CASSSEPASGYEQYF

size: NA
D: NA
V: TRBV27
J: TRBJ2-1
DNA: TGTGCCAGCAGTTTAAGCCGCGGGAATGGGCAGTTCTTC
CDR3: CASSLSRGNGQFF

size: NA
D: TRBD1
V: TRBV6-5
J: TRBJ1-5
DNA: TGTGCCAGCAGTCTACAGGGGGCGACTCAGCCCCAGCATTTT
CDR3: CASSLQGATQPQHF

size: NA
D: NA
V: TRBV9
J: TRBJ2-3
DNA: TGTGCCAGCAGCGTAGGGTTACGCACAGATACGCAGTATTTT
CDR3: CASSVGLRTDTQYF

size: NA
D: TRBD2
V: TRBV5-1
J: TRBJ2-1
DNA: TGCGCCAGCAGCGTACTAGCGGACGACAATGAGCAGTTCTTC
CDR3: CASSVLADDNEQFF

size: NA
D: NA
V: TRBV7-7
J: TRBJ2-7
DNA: TGTGCCAGCAGCTTCAGGGGTTACGGGTCCTACGAGCAGTACTTC
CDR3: CASSFRGYGSYEQYF

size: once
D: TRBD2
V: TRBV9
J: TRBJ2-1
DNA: TGTGCCAGCAGCGGGCTTAGCGGGAACTCCTACAATGAGCAGTTCTTC
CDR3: CASSGLSGNSYNEQFF

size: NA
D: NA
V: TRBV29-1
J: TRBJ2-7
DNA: TGCAGCGTTGAAGATCCGGACAATTCCTACGAGCAGTACTTC
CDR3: CSVEDPDNSYEQYF

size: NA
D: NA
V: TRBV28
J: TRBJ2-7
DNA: TGTGCCAGCAGGCTCTACAGGGAGACCTACGAGCAGTACTTC
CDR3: CASRLYRETYEQYF

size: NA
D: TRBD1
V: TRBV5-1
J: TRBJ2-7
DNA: TGCGCCAGCAGCCGGGGACAGGGAGGAGGAGACGAGCAGTACTTC
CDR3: CASSRGQGGGDEQYF

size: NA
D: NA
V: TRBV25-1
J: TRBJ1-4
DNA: TGTGCCAGCAGTGATGGGGGGGTGGATGAAAAACTGTTTTTT
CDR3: CASSDGGVDEKLFF

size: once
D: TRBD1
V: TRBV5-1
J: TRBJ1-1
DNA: TGCGCCAGCAGGGTGGGGACAGGGATTACTGAAGCTTTCTTT
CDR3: CASRVGTGITEAFF

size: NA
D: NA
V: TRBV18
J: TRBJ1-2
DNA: TGTGCCAGCTCACCATACGAACGGACGGATCACTATGGCTACACCTTC
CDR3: CASSPYERTDHYGYTF

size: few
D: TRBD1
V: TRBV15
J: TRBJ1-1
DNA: TGTGCCACCAGCAGAACAGGGGGCACTGAAGCTTTCTTT
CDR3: CATSRTGGTEAFF

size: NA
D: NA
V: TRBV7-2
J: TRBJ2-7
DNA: TGTGCCAGCAGCTTAGTGGGGACTGAAAGCTACGAGCAGTACTTC
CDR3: CASSLVGTESYEQYF

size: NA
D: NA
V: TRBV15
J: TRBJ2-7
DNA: TGTGCCACCAGCAGAGGACAGTACGAGCAGTACTTC
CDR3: CATSRGQYEQYF

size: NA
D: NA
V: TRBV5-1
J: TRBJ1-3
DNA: TGCGCCAGCAGCTTCACGACCCCACAGGGTTCGGCTGGAAACACCATATATTTT
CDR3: CASSFTTPQGSAGNTIYF

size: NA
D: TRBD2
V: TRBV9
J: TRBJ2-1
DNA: TGTGCCAGCCACGGGGGACTAGCGGGAGCCAATGAGCAGTTCTTC
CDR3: CASHGGLAGANEQFF

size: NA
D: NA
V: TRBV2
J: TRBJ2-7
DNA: TGTGCCAGCAAAAGGGACGAGCAGTACTTC
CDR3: CASKRDEQYF

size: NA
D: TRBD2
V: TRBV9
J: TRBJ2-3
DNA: TGTGCCAGCAGCGTCGGGACTAGCGGGATAATAGATACGCAGTATTTT
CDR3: CASSVGTSGIIDTQYF